A selection of T cell receptor beta chains follows, all from one sample in a study of blood T cell repertoires in COVID-19. Repertoires were generated with immunoSEQ multiplex PCR, while TCRdb's copy carries only in-frame clones and drops some. The table has about 70,000 clones, 83% seen once. Sequencing was done on a sample of peripheral blood. The source of these receptors is a man younger than 45 with COVID-19, enrolled during active disease. CDR3s include the opening cysteine and the closing phenylalanine or tryptophan. D genes are given only for firm matches. Rows may omit the clone size; those that give it use once, few, many or a size class.

clone size: .; J gene: TRBJ1-1; D gene: TRBD1; V gene: TRBV5-1; CDR3 DNA: TGCGCCAGCAGCTTGTCGGGACAGGGGGACACTGAAGCTTTCTTT; CDR3 protein: CASSLSGQGDTEAFF
clone size: .; J gene: TRBJ1-4; D gene: TRBD1; V gene: TRBV25-1; CDR3 DNA: TGTGCCAGCAGTGAACAGGGACAGTCCAGAGGAAAACTGTTTTTT; CDR3 protein: CASSEQGQSRGKLFF
clone size: once; J gene: TRBJ1-4; D gene: .; V gene: TRBV27; CDR3 DNA: TGTGCCAGCAGTGCAAGAGCGGGGGGGGATGAAAAACTGTTTTTT; CDR3 protein: CASSARAGGDEKLFF
clone size: .; J gene: TRBJ2-1; D gene: .; V gene: TRBV11-2; CDR3 DNA: TGTGCCAGCAGCTTTAAAAGCGGGCCCCAGGAAGATGAGCAGTTCTTC; CDR3 protein: CASSFKSGPQEDEQFF
clone size: few; J gene: TRBJ1-1; D gene: .; V gene: TRBV10-3; CDR3 DNA: TGTGCCATCAGTGAGGGGCAACGGAACACTGAAGCTTTCTTT; CDR3 protein: CAISEGQRNTEAFF
clone size: once; J gene: TRBJ2-2; D gene: .; V gene: TRBV5-4; CDR3 DNA: TGTGCCAGCAGCCTATCGCGGGCCTCGAACACCGGGGAGCTGTTTTTT; CDR3 protein: CASSLSRASNTGELFF
clone size: .; J gene: TRBJ2-2; D gene: .; V gene: TRBV6-5; CDR3 DNA: TGTACCAGCACAAAGACAATACCTAACACCGGGGAGCTGTTTTTT; CDR3 protein: CTSTKTIPNTGELFF
clone size: .; J gene: TRBJ2-1; D gene: TRBD2; V gene: TRBV4-3; CDR3 DNA: TGCGCCAGCAGCCAAGCCCGACTAGCGGACAATGAGCAGTTCTTC; CDR3 protein: CASSQARLADNEQFF
clone size: .; J gene: TRBJ1-3; D gene: .; V gene: TRBV4-3; CDR3 DNA: TGCGCCAGCAGCCAAGATCCGGCAGGGCAAGGAAACACCATATATTTT; CDR3 protein: CASSQDPAGQGNTIYF
clone size: few; J gene: TRBJ1-4; D gene: TRBD1; V gene: TRBV2; CDR3 DNA: TGTGCCAGCAGTGAATCCAGGGGGCGGAAAGAAAAACTGTTTTTT; CDR3 protein: CASSESRGRKEKLFF
clone size: few; J gene: TRBJ2-7; D gene: .; V gene: TRBV10-1; CDR3 DNA: TGCGCCAGCAGTCCCCTAGGGGCAGAATCCTACGAGCAGTACTTC; CDR3 protein: CASSPLGAESYEQYF
clone size: few; J gene: TRBJ2-7; D gene: TRBD1; V gene: TRBV7-9; CDR3 DNA: TGTGCCAGCAGCTTAGCAGCAGGGGGTAACCTCTACGAGCAGTACTTC; CDR3 protein: CASSLAAGGNLYEQYF
clone size: few; J gene: TRBJ1-1; D gene: .; V gene: TRBV7-9; CDR3 DNA: TGTGCCAGCAGCTTCGGCGCGATAGAAACAGGAGAAGCTTTCTTT; CDR3 protein: CASSFGAIETGEAFF